Detailed here is one T cell receptor (beta chain). Germline CDR1 LNHDA, CDR2 SQIVND (reference sequence). CDR3 length equals 17 residues. Losses at the gene ends were 9 bases for V and 0 bases for J; bases not matched to a gene: 12. TCRdb called the 5' RACE reads again in MiXCR, with one record for every CDR3 protein. The sample yields roughly 100,000 distinct CDR3 sequences, about 8.5% seen once. This specimen comes from a study of CD8 T cells in ankylosing spondylitis. The sequenced sample consisted of blood, either unsorted or a sorted T cell fraction (not recorded which). The TCR sequence derives from a male donor with ankylosing spondylitis or in good health (not recorded which). The rearrangement joins TRBV19 to TRBJ2-1; TRBD2 matches at 9 bases. The CDR3 DNA follows: TGTGCCAGCACCCTTTCGGCTAGCGGGACCTCCTACAATGAGCAGTTCTTC. Translated: CASTLSASGTSYNEQFF. The complete variable domain, with remaining parts taken from reference TRBV19 and TRBJ2-1, reads DGGITQSPKYLFRKEGQNVTLSCEQNLNHDAMYWYRQDPGQGLRLIYYSQIVNDFQKGDIAEGYSVSREKKESFPLTVTSAQKNPTAFYLCASTLSASGTSYNEQFFGPGTRLTVL.